These T cell receptor beta chains were read from a single sample in a study of cytomegalovirus exposure and HLA in healthy donors. Method: immunoSEQ multiplex PCR; TCRdb's copy keeps in-frame clones and lacks some. The sample shows 150,000 or so clones, and around 1.5% sits with its ten largest clones. The sequencing sample was made of PBMCs. The receptors come from a woman aged 45 to 65 in good health and CMV-seronegative. Each CDR3 is given with its conserved first and last residue. The D gene is left open where the match is weak.

j_call,v_call,d_call,cdr3_nt,cdr3_aa
TRBJ1-2,TRBV4-2,NA,TGTGCCAGCAGCCCCACGGGGGAGGCTAACTATGGCTACACCTTC,CASSPTGEANYGYTF
TRBJ2-3,TRBV7-9,TRBD2,TGTGCCAGCAGCGACCCCCCCGGGGGGAAAGGATATACGCAGTATTTT,CASSDPPGGKGYTQYF
TRBJ2-3,TRBV6-5,NA,TGTGCCAGCAGCTCGTACTCATATGATACGCAGTATTTT,CASSSYSYDTQYF
TRBJ2-5,TRBV5-6,NA,TGTGCCAGCAGCTTGCCTAGCTGGTATGAGGAGACCCAGTACTTC,CASSLPSWYEETQYF
TRBJ2-5,TRBV30,NA,TGTGCCTGGAGTGTCTGGCTAGGTGGGACCCAGTACTTC,CAWSVWLGGTQYF
TRBJ2-1,TRBV4-2,NA,TGTGCCAGCAGCCAAGATGGAGGGGGGGCACGGGAGCAGTTCTTC,CASSQDGGGAREQFF
TRBJ1-6,TRBV27,TRBD1,TGTGCCAGCAGCGGAGGGACAGGGCGAGGGAGTTCACCCCTCCACTTT,CASSGGTGRGSSPLHF
TRBJ1-2,TRBV18,NA,TGTGCCAGCTCACCCCAACGGGACACGACCTATGGCTACACCTTC,CASSPQRDTTYGYTF
TRBJ2-7,TRBV25-1,NA,TGTGCCAGCAGTCTTCAAGCGGAGCAGTACTTC,CASSLQAEQYF
TRBJ2-7,TRBV28,NA,TGTGCCAGCAGTACCCCCGGACAGTCCTACGAGCAGTACTTC,CASSTPGQSYEQYF
TRBJ1-3,TRBV5-5,NA,TGTGCCAGCAGCGCCCCGGGCTCTGGAAACACCATATATTTT,CASSAPGSGNTIYF
TRBJ2-3,TRBV5-1,NA,TGCGCCAGCAGCTCACACGGACGGGAAGATACGCAGTATTTT,CASSSHGREDTQYF
TRBJ2-3,TRBV5-1,NA,TGCGCCAGCAGCTTGGAGACAGCAGCTAGCACAGATACGCAGTATTTT,CASSLETAASTDTQYF
TRBJ2-7,TRBV19,TRBD2,TGTGCCAGTAGTACTGTAGCGGGAGTACACGAGCAGTACTTC,CASSTVAGVHEQYF
TRBJ1-1,TRBV30,NA,TGTGCCTGGAGGGGAAGGGCGGGGGCCGGGGAAGCTTTCTTT,CAWRGRAGAGEAFF